Listed here are 27 T cell receptor beta chains from one sample, sequenced in a study of blood T cell repertoires in COVID-19. Method: immunoSEQ multiplex PCR; TCRdb's copy keeps in-frame clones and lacks some. This sample has about 200,000 clones, with roughly four fifths found just once. What was sequenced was peripheral blood. These receptors all stem from a man in his forties or fifties who had recovered from COVID-19.

The V and J genes are TRBV5-1 and TRBJ2-7; 7 bases map to TRBD1. The germline CDR1 and CDR2 sequences are SGHRS and YFSETQ. The CDR3 extends over 13 amino acids. Trimming took 4 bases from V and 5 from J; bases not matched to a gene: 6. DNA of the CDR3: TGCGCCAGCAGCCCCACGACAGGGAACGAGCAGTACTTC. This encodes CASSPTTGNEQYF.

This clone was counted only a few times. The CDR3 DNA is TGTGCCAGCTCACCCGAGGCCCAGAAAAACATTCAGTACTTC. Its protein is CASSPEAQKNIQYF. V is TRBV18 and J is TRBJ2-4; D remains ambiguous. From germline, CDR1 is KGHSH and CDR2 LQKENI. The V end was cut by 3 bases, the J end by 4 bases, with 10 bases between. The CDR3 is made up of 14 amino acids.

This chain connects TRBV28 to TRBJ1-4; TRBD1 matches 10 bases. The CDR3 is 17 amino acids. Germline CDR1 and CDR2: MDHEN and SYDVKM. J lost 4 bases, V lost 5 bases, and 10 bases had no gene match. CDR3 amino acids: CASSKGQGESYNEKLFF. The DNA of the CDR3 is TGTGCCAGCAGTAAAGGACAGGGGGAGTCTTATAATGAAAAACTGTTTTTT.

V is TRBV7-9 and J is TRBJ1-5; D remains unclear. V was pared by 3 bases and J by 11 bases, with 20 bases between. This CDR3 has 15 amino acids. Germline-derived CDR1 and CDR2 are SEHNR and FQNEAQ (reference sequence). CDR3 DNA: TGTGCCAGCAGCTTGAACGGAGATCCCATCGAGACCCAGCATTTT. Translating gives CASSLNGDPIETQHF.

This clone was observed once. The CDR3 here is CASSRLAGNTGELFF. CDR3 in DNA: TGTGCCAGCAGCCGACTAGCGGGAAACACCGGGGAGCTGTTTTTT. This chain links TRBV7-3 with TRBJ2-2, with 11 bases that match TRBD2. The CDR3 totals 15 residues. The trim removed 5 bases at V and 2 bases at J, leaving 1 base unmatched. Germline values: CDR1 SGHTA, CDR2 FQGTGA.

V and J are TRBV2 and TRBJ2-1; TRBD2 might be the D (6 bases). Germline V lookup: CDR1 SNHLY, CDR2 FYNNEI. The CDR3 is 15 residues long. Trimming took off 8 bases at V and 0 bases at J, with 14 bases between the two ends. CDR3 residues: CASGLLQSSYNEQFF. The CDR3 DNA reads as TGTGCCAGCGGACTACTACAGAGCTCCTACAATGAGCAGTTCTTC.

The table lists this clone with a count of one. The rearrangement links TRBV6-5 to TRBJ2-5; D not certain. The V and J ends lost 6 bases and 1 base respectively, with 12 bases between them. The V gene's germline CDR1 is MNHEY and CDR2 SVGAGI. The CDR3 covers 14 residues. The CDR3 sequence: CASRPTVLQETQYF. DNA of the CDR3: TGTGCCAGCAGACCCACAGTGCTCCAAGAGACCCAGTACTTC.

The chain combines TRBV28 with TRBJ2-7; D might be TRBD1 (6 bases). Between the trimmed V and J ends, which lost 7 bases and 1 base, there was a span of 11 bases. Germline CDR1 is MDHEN and CDR2 is SYDVKM. This CDR3 is built from 13 residues. Here the CDR3 DNA reads TGTGCCAGCAAATCCAGGGGTTCCTACGAGCAGTACTTC. Its translation is CASKSRGSYEQYF.

This clone was counted once. The chain is built from TRBV2 and TRBJ2-7; no definite D call. CDR3 length equals 11 residues. Deletions cut 5 bases from V and 4 bases from J, with 6 bases between. The germline gives CDR1 SNHLY, CDR2 FYNNEI. The CDR3 here is CASSQTYEQYF. The CDR3 region has the DNA TGTGCCAGCAGTCAAACTTACGAGCAGTACTTC.

This clone occurred once. The V call is TRBV15, the J call TRBJ2-5; 7 positions match TRBD1. The CDR3 is made up of 16 amino acids. The germline V gene has CDR1 LNHNV and CDR2 YYDKDF (reference sequence). J gave up 3 bases and V 4 bases, and 11 bases lay outside the gene matches. CDR3 loop: CATSKRTGSSKETQYF. CDR3 DNA sequence: TGTGCCACCAGCAAAAGGACAGGAAGCTCCAAAGAGACCCAGTACTTC. Using reference TRBV15 and TRBJ2-5 for the parts outside the CDR3, the full variable domain is DAMVIQNPRYQVTQFGKPVTLSCSQTLNHNVMYWYQQKSSQAPKLLFHYYDKDFNNEADTPDNFQSRRPNTSFCFLDIRSPGLGDTAMYLCATSKRTGSSKETQYFGPGTRLLVL.

The chain links TRBV2 to TRBJ2-7; D is perhaps TRBD2 (5 bases). The CDR3 runs to 15 residues. Germline V gene lookup returns CDR1 SNHLY and CDR2 FYNNEI. Trimming removed 3 bases from V and 0 bases from J, with 12 bases in between. The CDR3, as DNA: TGTGCCAGCAGTGATACGCGGGCCAGCTCCTACGAGCAGTACTTC. Encoded protein: CASSDTRASSYEQYF.

The chain couples TRBV3-1 (or the pseudogene TRBV3-2) to TRBJ1-1; D not certain. With 1 base removed from V and 2 bases from J, the gap between germline ends came to 14 bases. In germline, CDR1 is LGHDT, CDR2 YNNKEL (reference sequence). The CDR3 totals 16 residues. Here the CDR3 DNA reads TGTGCCAGCAGCCAAGTTCCCCGGGTTATAAACACTGAAGCTTTCTTT. It yields the protein CASSQVPRVINTEAFF.

This sequence joins TRBV6-5 and TRBJ2-7; 12 nucleotides agree with TRBD2. Germline V CDR1 and CDR2: MNHEY, SVGAGI. The CDR3 contains 15 residues. With V trimmed by 6 bases and J by 2 bases, 5 bases remained unmatched. The chain's CDR3 is CASRGGLAGTYEQYF. DNA for the CDR3: TGTGCCAGCAGGGGAGGACTAGCGGGAACCTACGAGCAGTACTTC.

In this sample, this clone turned up once. Written as DNA, the CDR3 is TGTGCCATCAGTGAGGGCGCGACAGCAGCATACAATGAGCAGTTCTTC. This codes for CAISEGATAAYNEQFF. The chain recombines TRBV10-3 with TRBJ2-1, with D maybe TRBD1 (5 bases). Germline assignment: CDR1 ENHRY and CDR2 SYGVKD. The CDR3 runs to 16 residues. Trimming removed 2 bases from V and 4 bases from J, with 15 bases in between.

The chain carries TRBV6-5 and TRBJ2-3; 7 positions match TRBD1. J was trimmed by 2 bases and V by 4 bases; bases with no gene match: 6. The CDR3 totals 15 residues. Germline values: CDR1 MNHEY, CDR2 SVGAGI. The DNA of the CDR3 is TGTGCCAGCAGTTCGCCGGGACAGCTCACAGATACGCAGTATTTT. This encodes CASSSPGQLTDTQYF.

The chain carries TRBV5-1 and TRBJ2-2; 9 bases match TRBD2. Germline CDR1 is SGHRS and CDR2 is YFSETQ. The CDR3 is 14 amino acids. V trimming: 4 bases; J trimming: 8 bases; junction bases outside the gene matches: 6. CDR3 bases: TGCGCCAGCAGCCCGGGACTAGCCGGTGGGGAGCTGTTTTTT. Its protein product is CASSPGLAGGELFF. The full variable domain, in which reference TRBV5-1 and TRBJ2-2 provide the parts outside the CDR3, is KAGVTQTPRYLIKTRGQQVTLSCSPISGHRSVSWYQQTPGQGLQFLFEYFSETQRNKGNFPGRFSGRQFSNSRSEMNVSTLELGDSALYLCASSPGLAGGELFFGEGSRLTVL.

The V call is TRBV19, the J call TRBJ2-3; TRBD1 matches 8 bases. This CDR3 contains 14 residues. J gave up 0 bases and V 9 bases, and 5 bases lay outside the gene matches. Germline CDR1 and CDR2: LNHDA and SQIVND (reference sequence). In DNA, the CDR3 is TGTGCCAGCCGCCGGGACAGGAGCACAGATACGCAGTATTTT. Its protein is CASRRDRSTDTQYF.

The chain links TRBV7-6 to TRBJ2-7; 9 bases fit TRBD2. CDR3 size: 14 residues. CDR1 SGHVS and CDR2 FNYEAQ come from the germline V gene. The V gene end was trimmed by 5 bases and the J gene end by 12 bases; junction bases not matched to a gene: 14. CDR3 DNA: TGTGCCAGCAGCCTTCAGCGGGAGGCCGCGATGTTGTACTTC. Its protein product is CASSLQREAAMLYF.

The chain uses TRBV4-1 and TRBJ2-3; TRBD2 aligns across 7 bases. This CDR3 has 16 residues. Per germline, CDR1 MGHRA and CDR2 YSYEKL. Trimming took 4 bases from V and 1 from J; bases not matched to a gene: 8. CDR3: CASSLGQGGGTDTQYF. In DNA form, the CDR3 reads TGCGCCAGCAGCCTGGGGCAGGGAGGGGGCACAGATACGCAGTATTTT.

This rearrangement joins TRBV4-1 to TRBJ2-7; D is possibly TRBD1 (6 bases). This CDR3 is built from 14 residues. CDR1 and CDR2 (germline): MGHRA, YSYEKL. V was clipped by 4 bases and J by 5 bases, with 15 bases between them. The CDR3 DNA reads as TGCGCCAGCAGCCGACAACAGGGCACGGACGAGCAGTACTTC. It yields the protein CASSRQQGTDEQYF.

This chain uses TRBV3-1 (or the pseudogene TRBV3-2) with TRBJ2-3; 7 nucleotides line up with TRBD2. The V gene's germline CDR1 is LGHDT and CDR2 YNNKEL (reference sequence). CDR3 length equals 20 residues. J was trimmed by 0 bases and V by 2 bases; bases with no gene match: 17. The CDR3 region is CASSQQRWGLADPSTDTQYF. CDR3 sequence (DNA): TGTGCCAGCAGCCAACAGCGGTGGGGCCTAGCGGACCCTAGCACAGATACGCAGTATTTT.

The chain recombines TRBV7-2 with TRBJ2-7; 7 nucleotides match TRBD2. Germline-derived CDR1 and CDR2 are SGHTA and FQGNSA. V lost 4 bases to trimming and J lost 2 bases; unmatched junction nucleotides: 5. CDR3 size: 14 residues. CDR3 nucleotide sequence: TGTGCCAGCAGCTCCGGGACTACACCCTACGAGCAGTACTTC. Residues: CASSSGTTPYEQYF.

This clone occurred a few times. This chain links TRBV28 with TRBJ1-2; D gene ambiguous. V was trimmed by 8 bases and J by 3 bases, leaving 7 bases between them. Germline values: CDR1 MDHEN, CDR2 SYDVKM. CDR3 length: 11 amino acids. The CDR3 DNA sequence: TGTGCCAGCGAGGGAGACTATGGCTACACCTTC. Translating it yields CASEGDYGYTF.

V usage is TRBV20-1 and J usage is TRBJ2-2; weak D call: TRBD2 (6 bases). CDR1 is DFQATT, CDR2 SNEGSKA, per germline (reference sequence). Trimming cost V 3 bases and J 6 bases, with 11 bases left between them. CDR3 length: 13 residues. This CDR3 reads CSASRTGAGELFF. The CDR3 DNA reads as TGCAGTGCTAGTCGGACGGGAGCCGGGGAGCTGTTTTTT.

The chain joins TRBV28 to TRBJ2-1; 12 bases map to TRBD2. Germline CDR1 and CDR2: MDHEN and SYDVKM. Germline trimming cut 7 bases from V and 5 bases from J; bases unmatched to any gene: 6. The CDR3 spans 15 residues. The CDR3 protein is CASKLGLAGNNEQFF. The CDR3 region has the DNA TGTGCCAGCAAACTGGGACTAGCGGGTAACAATGAGCAGTTCTTC. The full variable domain, rest sourced from reference TRBV28 and TRBJ2-1, is DVKVTQSSRYLVKRTGEKVFLECVQDMDHENMFWYRQDPGLGLRLIYFSYDVKMKEKGDIPEGYSVSREKKERFSLILESASTNQTSMYLCASKLGLAGNNEQFFGPGTRLTVL.

The V gene is TRBV6-5, the J gene TRBJ2-3; possible D gene TRBD1, 6 bases. The CDR3 spans 13 residues. Germline V gives CDR1 MNHEY, CDR2 SVGAGI. V was clipped by 1 base and J by 4 bases, with 6 bases between them. CDR3 sequence reads: CASSYYRADTQYF. For the CDR3, the DNA is TGTGCCAGCAGTTACTACAGGGCAGATACGCAGTATTTT.

In this sample, this clone turned up a few times. The chain uses TRBV9 and TRBJ2-3, with TRBD2 matching 8 bases. V lost 0 bases, J lost 0 bases, and 6 bases stayed unmatched. There are 17 residues in the CDR3. Germline CDR1 and CDR2: SGDLS and YYNGEE. The chain's CDR3 is CASSVGGSGTSTDTQYF. CDR3 sequence (DNA): TGTGCCAGCAGCGTAGGTGGTAGCGGGACTAGCACAGATACGCAGTATTTT.